One sample yielded the 29 T cell receptor beta chains listed below, sequenced in a study of CD8 T cells in Susac syndrome. Random hexamers were used to reverse transcribe an amount of about 0.45 to 1 ug RNA. TCRdb reprocessed the immunoSEQ multiplex PCR reads via MiXCR and lists one record per CDR3 protein. The table records some 120,000 distinct CDR3 sequences, 90% to 95% of them present only once. The sequenced sample was CD8+ T cells from PBMCs. The origin of the receptors is a human donor with Susac syndrome.

V gene TRBV4-3 combines with J gene TRBJ2-7, with D possibly being TRBD1 (6 bases). Germline V CDR1 and CDR2: LGHNA, YSLEER. The CDR3 is 15 residues long. Between the trimmed V and J ends, which lost 0 bases and 5 bases, there was a span of 14 bases. The CDR3 sequence is CASSQDGRGSDEQYF. The CDR3 nucleotides are TGCGCCAGCAGCCAAGATGGCAGGGGTTCAGACGAGCAGTACTTC.

The genes are TRBV14 and TRBJ2-2; no definite D call. The germline gives CDR1 SGHDN, CDR2 FVKESK. CDR3 length: 12 residues. V shed 5 bases and J shed 4 bases, with 5 bases lying between them. In nucleotides, the CDR3 is TGTGCCAGCAGCTTTCGCACCGGGGAGCTGTTTTTT. Translating it yields CASSFRTGELFF. Full variable domain (outside the CDR3, taken from reference TRBV14 and TRBJ2-2): EAGVTQFPSHSVIEKGQTVTLRCDPISGHDNLYWYRRVMGKEIKFLLHFVKESKQDESGMPNNRFLAERTGGTYSTLKVQPAELEDSGVYFCASSFRTGELFFGEGSRLTVL.

The chain is built from TRBV30 and TRBJ1-2; TRBD1 might be the D (5 bases). Between the trimmed V and J ends, which lost 5 bases and 6 bases, there was a span of 7 bases. This CDR3 has 10 amino acids. Germline values: CDR1 GTSNPN, CDR2 SVGIG (reference sequence). The CDR3 loop reads CAWDSDGYTF. CDR3 nucleotides: TGTGCCTGGGACAGTGATGGCTACACCTTC.

This clonotype is a singleton in its sample. The chain combines TRBV30 with TRBJ1-1; D possibly corresponds to TRBD1 (5 bases). Germline CDR1 and CDR2: GTSNPN and SVGIG (reference sequence). The CDR3 covers 15 residues. Trimming removed 0 bases at V and 4 bases at J, with 15 bases between. The CDR3 reads CAWSVGQEGFTEAFF. CDR3 DNA: TGTGCCTGGAGTGTAGGGCAGGAGGGGTTCACTGAAGCTTTCTTT.

This chain links TRBV15 with TRBJ2-1; 14 nucleotides match TRBD2. Germline V gene data show CDR1 as LNHNV and CDR2 as YYDKDF (reference sequence). The CDR3 length is 17 residues. With V trimmed by 0 bases and J by 6 bases, 4 bases remained unmatched. As DNA, the CDR3 is TGTGCCACCAGCAGAGAGACTAGCGGGGGGGGCCTCAATGAGCAGTTCTTC. Encoded protein: CATSRETSGGGLNEQFF.

The chain is built from TRBV20-1 and TRBJ2-7; 8 bases line up with TRBD2. With 0 bases clipped from V and 5 bases from J, the junction kept 9 bases outside the gene matches. This CDR3 region has 15 residues. Per the germline V gene, CDR1 is DFQATT and CDR2 is SNEGSKA (reference sequence). This CDR3 is CSARDLREGPNEQYF. DNA for the CDR3: TGCAGTGCTAGAGATCTTCGGGAGGGCCCCAACGAGCAGTACTTC.

The CDR3 DNA follows: TGTGCCAGCAGTTACGCAGACGGGGTTATGAACACTGAAGCTTTCTTT. This encodes CASSYADGVMNTEAFF. The rearrangement joins TRBV6-2 or TRBV6-3 to TRBJ1-1, with D unresolved. This CDR3 has 16 amino acids. Germline V gene sequence: CDR1 MNHEY, CDR2 SVGEGT. V lost 2 bases, J lost 0 bases, and 13 bases lay in between.

The V and J genes are TRBV9 and TRBJ1-2, with D unclear. Looked up from germline, CDR1 is SGDLS and CDR2 is YYNGEE. V lost 3 bases to trimming and J lost 1 base, with 10 bases between them. The CDR3 spans 14 residues. CDR3 in DNA: TGTGCCAGCAGCGCCTCCGGGGATAACTATGGCTACACCTTC. Protein: CASSASGDNYGYTF.

This rearrangement joins TRBV6-1 to TRBJ1-6; the match to TRBD1 covers 7 bases. This CDR3 is 16 amino acids long. V dropped 8 bases and J dropped 8; count of bases not matched to a gene: 15. CDR1 is MNHNS, CDR2 SASEGT, per germline. The CDR3 spells CASGQTETGADSPLHF. The DNA for the CDR3 is TGTGCCAGCGGACAGACGGAAACAGGGGCTGATTCACCCCTCCACTTT.

This chain joins TRBV5-6 and TRBJ2-7; 8 positions agree with TRBD2. J was trimmed by 5 bases and V by 0 bases; bases with no gene match: 7. The length of the CDR3 is 15 residues. CDR1 SGHDT and CDR2 YYEEEE come from the germline V gene. The CDR3 DNA reads as TGTGCCAGCAGCTTGGTGGGGACTAGTGTACACGAGCAGTACTTC. Translating gives CASSLVGTSVHEQYF. The full variable domain, in which reference TRBV5-6 and TRBJ2-7 provide the parts outside the CDR3, is DAGVTQSPTHLIKTRGQQVTLRCSPKSGHDTVSWYQQALGQGPQFIFQYYEEEERQRGNFPDRFSGHQFPNYSSELNVNALLLGDSALYLCASSLVGTSVHEQYFGPGTRLTVT.

The V and J genes are TRBV5-6 and TRBJ2-2; tentatively, D is TRBD2 (5 bases). The V gene lost 4 bases and the J gene lost 2 bases, with 9 bases spanning the gap. CDR3 length: 14 residues. Germline-derived CDR1 and CDR2 are SGHDT and YYEEEE. The CDR3 sequence: CASSPGSNTGELFF. CDR3 DNA: TGTGCCAGCAGCCCGGGATCCAACACCGGGGAGCTGTTTTTT.

This clonotype came up once. V is TRBV4-1 and J is TRBJ2-7, with D unclear. V lost 9 bases and J 3 bases, leaving 18 bases between the germline ends. Germline lookup yields CDR1 MGHRA and CDR2 YSYEKL. CDR3 length: 14 amino acids. The CDR3 DNA follows: TGCGCCAGTGCCCCCACGACGCTTTTCTACGAGCAGTACTTC. Its protein product is CASAPTTLFYEQYF.

V is TRBV14 and J is TRBJ2-1, with TRBD2 matching 11 bases. This CDR3 contains 17 residues. Germline V CDR1 and CDR2: SGHDN, FVKESK. J was trimmed by 8 bases and V by 3 bases; bases with no gene match: 12. The CDR3 bases are TGTGCCAGCAGCCATCTTAAACTAGCGGGAGACGACGATGAGCAGTTCTTC. This translates into CASSHLKLAGDDDEQFF.

V is TRBV30 and J is TRBJ2-2; 13 nucleotides align to TRBD2. Trimming took 5 bases from V and 5 from J; bases not matched to a gene: 8. The CDR3 loop spans 16 amino acids. Germline values: CDR1 GTSNPN, CDR2 SVGIG (reference sequence). CDR3 residues: CAWDGTSGERTGELFF. Written as DNA, the CDR3 is TGTGCCTGGGACGGGACTAGCGGGGAGAGAACCGGGGAGCTGTTTTTT.

The chain links TRBV12-3 or TRBV12-4 to TRBJ1-1; D is unresolved. This CDR3 has 12 amino acids. V lost 5 bases to trimming and J lost 5 bases, with 9 bases between them. CDR3 coding DNA: TGTGCCAGCAGTAGCTGGCGGACTGAAGCTTTCTTT. It translates to CASSSWRTEAFF.

This chain connects TRBV7-9 to TRBJ1-2, with 10 positions matching TRBD1. CDR3 length: 15 residues. Germline loops: CDR1 SEHNR, CDR2 FQNEAQ (reference sequence). Trimming at V came to 8 bases and at J to 4 bases, leaving 10 bases not matched to a gene. The CDR3 sequence is CASAIGGQGPYGYTF. CDR3 nucleotides: TGTGCCAGCGCCATTGGGGGACAGGGGCCCTATGGCTACACCTTC.

The chain carries TRBV12-5 and TRBJ1-1; 8 nucleotides align to TRBD1. The germline CDR1 and CDR2 sequences are LGHNT and FRNRAP. This CDR3 has 12 amino acids. V was pared by 4 bases and J by 10 bases, with 5 bases of the junction left unmatched. The CDR3 nucleotides are TGTGCTAGTGGTTACGGGACAGGAGGAGCTTTCTTT. This translates into CASGYGTGGAFF. Filled out from reference TRBV12-5 and TRBJ1-1, the complete variable domain reads DARVTQTPRHKVTEMGQEVTMRCQPILGHNTVFWYRQTMMQGLELLAYFRNRAPLDDSGMPKDRFSAEMPDATLATLKIQPSEPRDSAVYFCASGYGTGGAFFGQGTRLTVV.

The chain employs TRBV20-1 and TRBJ1-2; 7 nucleotides align to TRBD1. In germline, CDR1 is DFQATT, CDR2 SNEGSKA (reference sequence). J was trimmed by 8 bases and V by 3 bases; bases with no gene match: 18. This CDR3 region has 16 residues. The CDR3 here is CSASNLETGLTRGYTF. In DNA, the CDR3 is TGCAGTGCTAGTAATTTGGAGACAGGGCTGACGAGAGGCTACACCTTC.

The chain combines TRBV4-2 with TRBJ2-3; 9 bases map to TRBD1. The CDR3 has 17 amino acids. Trimming at V came to 1 base and at J to 0 bases, leaving 5 bases not matched to a gene. Germline CDR1 is LGHNA and CDR2 is YNFKEQ. Here the CDR3 DNA reads TGTGCCAGCAGCCAAGGGGACAGGGAAAGGAGCACAGATACGCAGTATTTT. Translation gives CASSQGDRERSTDTQYF.

V gene TRBV5-4 combines with J gene TRBJ2-1, with a possible D match to TRBD2 (5 bases). The CDR3 has 13 amino acids. Per germline, CDR1 SGHNT and CDR2 YYREEE (reference sequence). Trimming left V 3 bases short and J 5 bases short, with 9 bases between. CDR3 amino acids: CASSSRRDNEQFF. The CDR3 DNA follows: TGTGCCAGCAGCTCCCGGCGGGACAATGAGCAGTTCTTC.

The J gene is TRBJ1-2, the V gene TRBV20-1; 9 positions match TRBD1. This CDR3 spans 13 amino acids. The germline gives CDR1 DFQATT, CDR2 SNEGSKA (reference sequence). V trimming: 6 bases; J trimming: 3 bases; junction bases outside the gene matches: 5. CDR3 amino acids: CSAFRDRDYGYTF. DNA for the CDR3: TGCAGTGCCTTCCGGGACAGGGACTATGGCTACACCTTC.

CDR3 nucleotides: TGTGCCTGGAGTGTAGGACTAGCGGCCTACGAGCAGTACTTC. This codes for CAWSVGLAAYEQYF. The chain couples TRBV30 to TRBJ2-7; 10 bases line up with TRBD2. CDR3 length: 14 amino acids. V was pared by 0 bases and J by 2 bases, with 1 base of the junction left unmatched. Germline V CDR1 and CDR2: GTSNPN, SVGIG (reference sequence).

V gene TRBV28 combines with J gene TRBJ2-2; D may be TRBD2 (6 bases). From germline, CDR1 is MDHEN and CDR2 SYDVKM. Deletions cut 1 base from V and 1 base from J, with 10 bases between. The CDR3 has 16 residues. The CDR3 nucleotides are TGTGCCAGCAGTTTATATCTGGGACTGAACACCGGGGAGCTGTTTTTT. Its protein is CASSLYLGLNTGELFF.

The genes are TRBV4-1 and TRBJ2-5; D gene uncertain. The CDR3 runs 14 residues. CDR1 is MGHRA, CDR2 YSYEKL, per germline. Deletions cut 1 base from V and 0 bases from J, with 6 bases between. In nucleotides, the CDR3 is TGCGCCAGCAGCCAAGGCGACAACCAAGAGACCCAGTACTTC. This gives the protein CASSQGDNQETQYF.

This chain joins TRBV20-1 and TRBJ2-1; 8 bases line up with TRBD2. Trimming at V came to 6 bases and at J to 4 bases, leaving 14 bases not matched to a gene. CDR1 is DFQATT, CDR2 SNEGSKA, per germline (reference sequence). This CDR3 is 16 amino acids long. In nucleotides, the CDR3 is TGCAGTGCCTCGATCCACCCGGGACTAGAATACAATGAGCAGTTCTTC. It is translated as CSASIHPGLEYNEQFF.

This clonotype has just a few counts. This chain connects TRBV18 to TRBJ1-2, with D hard to call. The CDR3 sequence is 13 residues long. Trimming pared 3 bases from V and 11 bases from J, leaving 16 bases between. The germline CDR1 and CDR2 sequences are KGHSH and LQKENI. The chain's CDR3 is CASSPPAGNRYTF. CDR3 nucleotide sequence: TGTGCCAGCTCACCCCCTGCCGGGAACCGGTACACCTTC.

The chain joins TRBV7-9 to TRBJ1-1; a weak D match, TRBD1 (5 bases). From germline, CDR1 is SEHNR and CDR2 FQNEAQ (reference sequence). The CDR3 runs 15 residues. V was pared by 1 base and J by 6 bases, with 15 bases between. The CDR3 here is CASSLVVGLGAEAFF. CDR3 nucleotides: TGTGCCAGCAGCTTAGTAGTGGGCTTGGGGGCTGAAGCTTTCTTT.

J is TRBJ1-2 and V is TRBV12-3 or TRBV12-4; 7 bases match TRBD1. CDR3 length: 12 amino acids. The ends lost 3 bases at V and 11 bases at J; junction bases unmatched: 6. For the CDR3, the DNA is TGTGCCAGCAGTTTGGACAGGCGGAAATACACCTTC. Translation gives CASSLDRRKYTF.

The V and J genes are TRBV12-3 or TRBV12-4 and TRBJ2-6; possibly TRBD2 for D (5 bases). The V gene lost 8 bases and the J gene lost 0 bases, with 8 bases spanning the gap. This CDR3 is 14 amino acids long. The CDR3 region is CASAGLSGANVLTF. CDR3 DNA sequence: TGTGCCAGCGCAGGACTCTCTGGGGCCAACGTCCTGACTTTC.